This T cell receptor beta chain was profiled in a study of T cell responses to AZD1222 COVID-19 vaccine. Generated by immunoSEQ multiplex PCR, the TCRdb table keeps only in-frame clones and is missing some. The table records under 150,000 clones, roughly 90% of them present only once. The ends were cut back, 6 bases at V and 0 bases at J, with 11 bases in the middle. In germline, CDR1 is SNHLY, CDR2 FYNNEI. The CDR3 extends over 15 amino acids. The receptor's source is an adult in good health. V usage is TRBV2 and J usage is TRBJ2-2, with D tentatively TRBD1 or TRBD2 (6 bases each). Sequencing used peripheral blood, obtained on day 0 of AZD1222 vaccination. The CDR3 sequence: CASRTGATNTGELFF. CDR3 nucleotides: TGTGCCAGCAGGACGGGGGCCACGAACACCGGGGAGCTGTTTTTT.